The clone carrying this T cell receptor (beta chain) was counted ten times or more. Combining a sample-barcoded 5' primer with a J-beta primer mix, a second PCR ran for 7 to 11 cycles. TCRdb recomputed calls from the 5' RACE reads with MiXCR, one row per CDR3 protein. The sample has roughly 1,500,000 distinct CDR3 sequences; roughly 30% are singletons. The sample comes from a study of blood T cells in healthy people across ages. Germline CDR1 is SGHVS and CDR2 is FNYEAQ. This CDR3 region has 13 residues. V gave up 6 bases and J gave up 5 bases; unmatched junction bases: 6. J is TRBJ2-5 and V is TRBV7-6; 7 nucleotides line up with TRBD2. The TCR comes from a woman aged 25 to 39 in good health. Sequenced: blood. In DNA form, the CDR3 reads TGTGCCAGCAGTTCAGCGGGGAGGGAGACCCAGTACTTC. Its protein is CASSSAGRETQYF.